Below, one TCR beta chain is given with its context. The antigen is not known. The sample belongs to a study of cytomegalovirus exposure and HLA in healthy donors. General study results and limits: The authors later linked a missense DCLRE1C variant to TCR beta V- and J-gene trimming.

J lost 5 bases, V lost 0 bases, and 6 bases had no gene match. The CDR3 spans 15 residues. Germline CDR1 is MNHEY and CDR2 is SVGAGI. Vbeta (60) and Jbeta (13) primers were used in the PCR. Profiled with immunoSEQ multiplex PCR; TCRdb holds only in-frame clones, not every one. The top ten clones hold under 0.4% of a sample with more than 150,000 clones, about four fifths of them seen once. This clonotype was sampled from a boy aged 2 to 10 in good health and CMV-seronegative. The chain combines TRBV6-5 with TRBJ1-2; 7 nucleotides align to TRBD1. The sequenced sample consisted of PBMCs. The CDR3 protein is CASSYSLTGMYGYTF. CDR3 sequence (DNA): TGTGCCAGCAGTTACTCCTTGACAGGGATGTATGGCTACACCTTC.